This T cell receptor beta chain appears in the sequencing data of a study of blood T cell repertoires in COVID-19. Trimming took off 3 bases at V and 1 base at J, with 13 bases between the two ends. The CDR3 runs to 15 residues. Germline CDR1 reads SGHRS; CDR2 reads YFSETQ. The table came from immunoSEQ multiplex PCR; TCRdb's copy has only in-frame clones and leaves some out. The repertoire holds roughly 130,000 clones, with 80% as singletons. The sequence was obtained from a man between 65 and 80 years old with acute or convalescent COVID-19. The gene calls are TRBV5-1 and TRBJ1-1, with D tentatively TRBD1 (5 bases). What was sequenced was peripheral blood. The CDR3 coding sequence is TGCGCCAGCAGCTCCCGGGGAGGGGAGAACACTGAAGCTTTCTTT. Protein: CASSSRGGENTEAFF.